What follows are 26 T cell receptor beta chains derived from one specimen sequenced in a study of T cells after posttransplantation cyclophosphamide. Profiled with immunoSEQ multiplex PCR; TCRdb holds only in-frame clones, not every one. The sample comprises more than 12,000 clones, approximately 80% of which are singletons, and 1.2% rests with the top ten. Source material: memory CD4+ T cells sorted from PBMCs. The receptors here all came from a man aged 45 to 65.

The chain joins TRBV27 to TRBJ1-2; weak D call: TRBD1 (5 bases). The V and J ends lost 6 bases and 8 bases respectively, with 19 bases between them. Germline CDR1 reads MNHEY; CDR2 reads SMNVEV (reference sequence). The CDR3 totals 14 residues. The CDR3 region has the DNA TGTGCCAGCAGGGAGCGGGGGGGGACGGGGGGCTACACCTTC. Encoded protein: CASRERGGTGGYTF.

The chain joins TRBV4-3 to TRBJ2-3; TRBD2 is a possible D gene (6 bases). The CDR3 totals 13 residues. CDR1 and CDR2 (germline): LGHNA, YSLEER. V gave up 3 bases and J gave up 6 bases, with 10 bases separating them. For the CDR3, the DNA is TGCGCCAGCAGCCAGAACCGGGGGGATACGCAGTATTTT. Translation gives CASSQNRGDTQYF.

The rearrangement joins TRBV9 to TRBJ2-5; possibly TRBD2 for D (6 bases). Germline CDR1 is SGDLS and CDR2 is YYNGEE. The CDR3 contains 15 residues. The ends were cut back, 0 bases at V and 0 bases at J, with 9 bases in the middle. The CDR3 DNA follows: TGTGCCAGCAGCGTAGCTAGCGCCTACCAAGAGACCCAGTACTTC. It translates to CASSVASAYQETQYF.

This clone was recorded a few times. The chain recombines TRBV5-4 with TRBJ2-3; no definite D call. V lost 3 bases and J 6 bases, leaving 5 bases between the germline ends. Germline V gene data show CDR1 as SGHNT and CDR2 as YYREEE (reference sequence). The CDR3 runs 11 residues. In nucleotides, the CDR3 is TGTGCCAGCAGCTCGGAGGATACGCAGTATTTT. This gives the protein CASSSEDTQYF.

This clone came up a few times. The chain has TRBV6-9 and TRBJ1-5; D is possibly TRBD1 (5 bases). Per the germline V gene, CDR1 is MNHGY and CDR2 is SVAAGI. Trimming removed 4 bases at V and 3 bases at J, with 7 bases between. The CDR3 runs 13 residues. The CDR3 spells CASSLTVNQPQHF. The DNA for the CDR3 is TGTGCCAGCAGTTTGACAGTCAATCAGCCCCAGCATTTT.

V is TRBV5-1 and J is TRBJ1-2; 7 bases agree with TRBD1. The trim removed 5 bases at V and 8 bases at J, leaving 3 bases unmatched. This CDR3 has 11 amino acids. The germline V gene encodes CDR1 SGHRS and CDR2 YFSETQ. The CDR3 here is CASSMGQGYTF. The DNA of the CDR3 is TGCGCCAGCAGTATGGGACAGGGCTACACCTTC.

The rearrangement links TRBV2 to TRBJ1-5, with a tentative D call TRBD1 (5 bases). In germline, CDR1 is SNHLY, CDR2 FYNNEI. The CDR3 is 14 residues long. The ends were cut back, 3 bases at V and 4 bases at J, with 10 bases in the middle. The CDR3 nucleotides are TGTGCCAGCAGTGACAGGGCCAGGAATCAGCCCCAGCATTTT. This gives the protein CASSDRARNQPQHF.

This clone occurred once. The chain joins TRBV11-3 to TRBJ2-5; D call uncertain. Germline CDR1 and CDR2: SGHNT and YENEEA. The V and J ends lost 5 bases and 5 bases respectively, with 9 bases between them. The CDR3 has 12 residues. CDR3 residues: CASSPQKETQYF. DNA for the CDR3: TGTGCCAGCAGCCCTCAGAAGGAGACCCAGTACTTC.

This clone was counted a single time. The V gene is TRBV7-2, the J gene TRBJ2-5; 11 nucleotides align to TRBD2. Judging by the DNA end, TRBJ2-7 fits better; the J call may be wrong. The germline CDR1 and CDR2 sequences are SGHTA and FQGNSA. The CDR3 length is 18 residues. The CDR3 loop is CASSHGTSGRRVGYEQYF. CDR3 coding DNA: TGTGCCAGCAGCCATGGAACTAGCGGGAGAAGGGTGGGCTACGAGCAGTACTTC.

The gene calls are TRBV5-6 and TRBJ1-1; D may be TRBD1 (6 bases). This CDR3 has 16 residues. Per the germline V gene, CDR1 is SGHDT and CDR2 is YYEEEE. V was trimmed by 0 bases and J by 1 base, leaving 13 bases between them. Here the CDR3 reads CASSLGQVLGNTEAFF. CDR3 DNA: TGTGCCAGCAGCTTGGGACAGGTCCTGGGGAACACTGAAGCTTTCTTT.

The CDR3 spells CASSLGSGNYGYTF. CDR3 DNA: TGCGCCAGCAGCTTGGGATCAGGGAACTATGGCTACACCTTC. The V and J genes are TRBV5-1 and TRBJ1-2, with a weak D call TRBD1 (5 bases). V gave up 0 bases and J gave up 2 bases, with 8 bases separating them. Per the germline V gene, CDR1 is SGHRS and CDR2 is YFSETQ. This CDR3 has 14 amino acids.

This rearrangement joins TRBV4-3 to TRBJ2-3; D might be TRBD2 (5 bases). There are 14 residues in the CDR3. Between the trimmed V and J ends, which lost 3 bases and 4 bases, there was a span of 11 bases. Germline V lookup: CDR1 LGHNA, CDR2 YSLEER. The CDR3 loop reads CASSHGGDSDTQYF. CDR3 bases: TGCGCCAGCAGCCACGGAGGAGATTCAGATACGCAGTATTTT.

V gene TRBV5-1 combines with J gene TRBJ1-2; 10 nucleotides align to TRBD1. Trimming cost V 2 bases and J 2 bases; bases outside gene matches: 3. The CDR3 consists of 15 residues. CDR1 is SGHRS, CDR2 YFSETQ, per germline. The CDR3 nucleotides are TGCGCCAGCAGCTTACCGGGACAGGGGAACTATGGCTACACCTTC. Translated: CASSLPGQGNYGYTF.

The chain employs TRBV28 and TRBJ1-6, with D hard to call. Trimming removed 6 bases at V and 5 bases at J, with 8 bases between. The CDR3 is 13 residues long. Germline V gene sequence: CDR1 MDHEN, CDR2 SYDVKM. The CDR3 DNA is TGTGCCAGCAGATATATAAATAATTCACCCCTCCACTTT. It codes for CASRYINNSPLHF.

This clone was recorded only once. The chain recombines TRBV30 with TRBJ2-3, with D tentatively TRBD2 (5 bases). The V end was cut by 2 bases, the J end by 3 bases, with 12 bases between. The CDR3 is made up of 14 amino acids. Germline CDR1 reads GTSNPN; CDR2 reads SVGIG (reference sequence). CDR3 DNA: TGTGCCTGGAGTAGGCTAGCTGGGACAGATACGCAGTATTTT. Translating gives CAWSRLAGTDTQYF.

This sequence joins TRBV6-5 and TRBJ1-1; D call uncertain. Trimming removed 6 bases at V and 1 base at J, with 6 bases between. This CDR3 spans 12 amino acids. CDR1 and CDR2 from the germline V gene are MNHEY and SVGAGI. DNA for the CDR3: TGTGCCAGCAGCCGCAGGAACACTGAAGCTTTCTTT. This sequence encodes CASSRRNTEAFF.

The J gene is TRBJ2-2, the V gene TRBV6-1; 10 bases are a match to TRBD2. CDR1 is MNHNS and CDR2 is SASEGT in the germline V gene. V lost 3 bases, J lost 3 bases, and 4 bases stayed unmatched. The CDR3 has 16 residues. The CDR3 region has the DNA TGTGCCAGCAGTGACCATCTAGCGGGGGACACCGGGGAGCTGTTTTTT. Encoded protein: CASSDHLAGDTGELFF.

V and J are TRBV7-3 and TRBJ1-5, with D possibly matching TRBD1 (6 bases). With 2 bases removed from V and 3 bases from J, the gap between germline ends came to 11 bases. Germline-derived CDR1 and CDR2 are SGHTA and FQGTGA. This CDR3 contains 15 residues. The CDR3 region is CASSLLRDTNQPQHF. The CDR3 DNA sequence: TGTGCCAGCAGCTTACTTCGGGACACCAATCAGCCCCAGCATTTT.

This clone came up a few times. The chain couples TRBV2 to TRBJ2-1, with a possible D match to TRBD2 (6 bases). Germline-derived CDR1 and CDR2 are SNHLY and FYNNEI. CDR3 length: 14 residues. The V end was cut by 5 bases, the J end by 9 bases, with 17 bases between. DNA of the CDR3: TGTGCCAGCAGTCTCTGGTTAGACGGGGGTGAGCAGTTCTTC. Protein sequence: CASSLWLDGGEQFF. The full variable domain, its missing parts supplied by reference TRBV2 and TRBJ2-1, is EPEVTQTPSHQVTQMGQEVILRCVPISNHLYFYWYRQILGQKVEFLVSFYNNEISEKSEIFDDQFSVERPDGSNFTLKIRSTKLEDSAMYFCASSLWLDGGEQFFGPGTRLTVL.

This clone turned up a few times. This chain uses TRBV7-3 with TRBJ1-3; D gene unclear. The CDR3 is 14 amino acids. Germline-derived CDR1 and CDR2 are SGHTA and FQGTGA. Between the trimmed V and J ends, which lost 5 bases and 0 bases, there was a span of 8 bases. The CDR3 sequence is CASSPDNSGNTIYF. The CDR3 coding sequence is TGTGCCAGCAGCCCCGACAACTCTGGAAACACCATATATTTT. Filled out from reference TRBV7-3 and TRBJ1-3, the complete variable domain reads GAGVSQTPSNKVTEKGKYVELRCDPISGHTALYWYRQSLGQGPEFLIYFQGTGAADDSGLPNDRFFAVRPEGSVSTLKIQRTERGDSAVYLCASSPDNSGNTIYFGEGSWLTVV.

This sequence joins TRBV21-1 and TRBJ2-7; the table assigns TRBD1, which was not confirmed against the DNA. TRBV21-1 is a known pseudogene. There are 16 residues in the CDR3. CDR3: CASSPWDIPPSYEQYF. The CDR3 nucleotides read TGTGCCAGCAGCCCCTGGGACATCCCCCCGTCCTACGAGCAGTACTTC.

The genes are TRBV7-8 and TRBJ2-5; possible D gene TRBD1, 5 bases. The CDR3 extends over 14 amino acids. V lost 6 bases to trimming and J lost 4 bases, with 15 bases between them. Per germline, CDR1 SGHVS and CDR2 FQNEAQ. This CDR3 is CASSLGLWRETQYF. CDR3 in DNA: TGTGCCAGCAGTCTGGGGCTATGGCGAGAGACCCAGTACTTC. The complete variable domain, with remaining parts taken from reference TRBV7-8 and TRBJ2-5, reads GAGVSQSPRYKVAKRGQDVALRCDPISGHVSLFWYQQALGQGPEFLTYFQNEAQLDKSGLPSDRFFAERPEGSVSTLKIQRTQQEDSAVYLCASSLGLWRETQYFGPGTRLLVL.

DNA of the CDR3: TGTGCCAGCAGCACGCGATTAACAGGGGCGGATACGCAGTATTTT. Its protein is CASSTRLTGADTQYF. The V gene is TRBV7-3, the J gene TRBJ2-3, with 7 bases matching TRBD1. V was pared by 5 bases and J by 6 bases, with 11 bases of the junction left unmatched. Germline V gives CDR1 SGHTA, CDR2 FQGTGA. This CDR3 is 15 amino acids long. Full variable domain (outside the CDR3, taken from reference TRBV7-3 and TRBJ2-3): GAGVSQTPSNKVTEKGKYVELRCDPISGHTALYWYRQSLGQGPEFLIYFQGTGAADDSGLPNDRFFAVRPEGSVSTLKIQRTERGDSAVYLCASSTRLTGADTQYFGPGTRLTVL.

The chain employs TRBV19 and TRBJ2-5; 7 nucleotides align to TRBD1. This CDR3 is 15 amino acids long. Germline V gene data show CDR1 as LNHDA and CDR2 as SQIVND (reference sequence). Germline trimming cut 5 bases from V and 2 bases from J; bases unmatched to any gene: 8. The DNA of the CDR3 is TGTGCCAGTAGTCTTTACCCGGGACAGCAAGAGACCCAGTACTTC. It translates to CASSLYPGQQETQYF.

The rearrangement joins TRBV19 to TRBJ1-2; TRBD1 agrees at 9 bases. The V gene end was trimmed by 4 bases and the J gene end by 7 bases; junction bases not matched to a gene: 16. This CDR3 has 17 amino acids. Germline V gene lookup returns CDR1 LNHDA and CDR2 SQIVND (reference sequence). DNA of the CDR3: TGTGCCAGTAGTACCTCACATGGGGGGACAGGGCCCCGTGGCTACACCTTC. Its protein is CASSTSHGGTGPRGYTF.

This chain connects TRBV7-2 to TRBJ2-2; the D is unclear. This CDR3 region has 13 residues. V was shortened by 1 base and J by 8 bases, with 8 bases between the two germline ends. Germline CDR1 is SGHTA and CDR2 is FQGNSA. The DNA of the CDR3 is TGTGCCAGCAGCTTAGTACCTACGGGGGAGCTGTTTTTT. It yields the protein CASSLVPTGELFF.